Each of the 22 T cell receptor beta chains below was sequenced from the same sample in a study of blood T cell repertoires in COVID-19 (dated by TCRdb to the early 2020s). The library was produced with the immunoSEQ multiplex PCR assay. Here the immuneACCESS table is served through TCRdb, limited to in-frame sequences with V and J called. Missing clones are a known gap in these copies; in checked studies unresolved V genes cover under half, and the rest lacks a known reason. The sample records approximately 200,000 clones, approximately 81% of which are singletons. The top ten constitute around 0.89% of the sample. Specimen: peripheral blood. These receptors all stem from a man between 35 and 55 years old with acute or convalescent COVID-19.

The chain joins TRBV15 to TRBJ1-4; 11 bases agree with TRBD1. V lost 5 bases to trimming and J lost 2 bases; unmatched junction nucleotides: 7. The CDR3 loop spans 17 amino acids. CDR1 is LNHNV and CDR2 is YYDKDF in the germline V gene (reference sequence). CDR3 sequence (DNA): TGTGCCACCAGCCCCGGGACAGGGGGACCGACTAATGAAAAACTGTTTTTT. The encoded protein is CATSPGTGGPTNEKLFF.

The table lists this clone with a count of one. The gene calls are TRBV6-5 and TRBJ1-2, with D possibly being TRBD1 (6 bases). Germline V gene lookup returns CDR1 MNHEY and CDR2 SVGAGI. Trimming pared 0 bases from V and 4 bases from J, leaving 9 bases between. The CDR3 contains 14 residues. The CDR3 protein is CASSYSWTAYGYTF. The DNA for the CDR3 is TGTGCCAGCAGTTACTCGTGGACAGCCTATGGCTACACCTTC.

The chain has TRBV11-2 and TRBJ2-3; 14 bases agree with TRBD2. Per germline, CDR1 SGHAT and CDR2 FQNNGV. Germline trimming cut 5 bases from V and 8 bases from J; bases unmatched to any gene: 9. The CDR3 contains 16 residues. The chain's CDR3 is CASSPWTSGGQGTQYF. CDR3 DNA: TGTGCCAGCAGCCCATGGACTAGCGGGGGGCAGGGTACGCAGTATTTT.

The chain joins TRBV2 to TRBJ1-2; D perhaps matches TRBD1 (5 bases). The length of the CDR3 is 16 residues. Germline CDR1 reads SNHLY; CDR2 reads FYNNEI. The V end was cut by 6 bases, the J end by 6 bases, with 23 bases between. The CDR3 sequence is CASREVPVQGGDGYTF. The CDR3, as DNA: TGTGCCAGCAGGGAGGTCCCGGTCCAGGGAGGAGATGGCTACACCTTC.

The chain employs TRBV2 and TRBJ2-1; 10 bases fit TRBD1. CDR3 length: 14 amino acids. V lost 9 bases, J lost 4 bases, and 6 bases stayed unmatched. The germline V gene has CDR1 SNHLY and CDR2 FYNNEI. In DNA, the CDR3 is TGTGCCAGGTCTAGGACAGGGGGGTACAATGAGCAGTTCTTC. Its protein is CARSRTGGYNEQFF.

The J gene is TRBJ2-3, the V gene TRBV7-2, with 10 bases lining up with TRBD2. The CDR3 runs to 14 residues. The germline V gene encodes CDR1 SGHTA and CDR2 FQGNSA. Trimming at V came to 5 bases and at J to 5 bases, leaving 4 bases not matched to a gene. The CDR3 sequence is CASSRRTSGDTQYF. The CDR3 coding sequence is TGTGCCAGCAGCAGAAGGACTAGCGGAGATACGCAGTATTTT.

In its sample, this clone was seen a few times. The rearrangement links TRBV5-1 to TRBJ1-1, with D unclear. Germline lookup yields CDR1 SGHRS and CDR2 YFSETQ. Trimming stripped 6 bases from V and 0 bases from J, with 12 bases between. The CDR3 is 14 amino acids. CDR3 amino acids: CASTEVDVNTEAFF. The CDR3 DNA reads as TGCGCCAGCACCGAGGTGGATGTGAACACTGAAGCTTTCTTT.

The chain has TRBV18 and TRBJ1-2; the match to TRBD1 covers 10 bases. Germline V CDR1 and CDR2: KGHSH, LQKENI. CDR3 size: 13 residues. Losses at the gene ends were 4 bases for V and 7 bases for J; bases not matched to a gene: 3. CDR3 protein: CASSRQGAIGYTF. In nucleotides, the CDR3 is TGTGCCAGCTCACGACAGGGGGCAATTGGCTACACCTTC.

The chain combines TRBV4-1 with TRBJ2-2; TRBD1 matches 8 bases. This CDR3 has 17 amino acids. Trimming removed 4 bases from V and 2 bases from J; junction bases left unmatched: 9. CDR1 MGHRA and CDR2 YSYEKL come from the germline V gene. DNA of the CDR3: TGCGCCAGCAGCCGGACAGGGTCGGGGTTTAACACCGGGGAGCTGTTTTTT. It codes for CASSRTGSGFNTGELFF.

The chain uses TRBV5-4 and TRBJ2-4, with D possibly being TRBD1 (6 bases). The CDR3 covers 15 residues. The V and J ends lost 3 bases and 0 bases respectively, with 10 bases between them. Germline V gives CDR1 SGHNT, CDR2 YYREEE (reference sequence). CDR3 nucleotides: TGTGCCAGCAGCTCTGGACAGCTAGCCAAAAACATTCAGTACTTC. Translated, it gives CASSSGQLAKNIQYF.

This chain uses TRBV9 with TRBJ1-3; D gene unclear. V lost 3 bases and J lost 2, with 15 bases in between. Germline V gene lookup returns CDR1 SGDLS and CDR2 YYNGEE. This CDR3 comprises 16 residues. CDR3 sequence reads: CASSDTTGSTGNTIYF. The CDR3 DNA reads as TGTGCCAGCAGCGACACCACCGGGAGCACTGGAAACACCATATATTTT.

The chain couples TRBV4-2 to TRBJ2-7; D is ambiguous. Germline V gene lookup returns CDR1 LGHNA and CDR2 YNFKEQ. Trimming took 2 bases from V and 2 from J, leaving 16 bases between them. CDR3 length: 16 residues. The CDR3 is CASSQLGQARPYEQYF. The CDR3 region has the DNA TGTGCCAGCAGCCAACTGGGCCAAGCCAGACCCTACGAGCAGTACTTC.

The rearrangement uses TRBV3-1 (or the pseudogene TRBV3-2) and TRBJ1-2; possible D gene TRBD1, 5 bases. The V end was cut by 0 bases, the J end by 10 bases, with 12 bases between. This CDR3 is built from 13 residues. Germline lookup yields CDR1 LGHDT and CDR2 YNNKEL (reference sequence). The CDR3 DNA reads TGTGCCAGCAGCCAAGACAATTCCAGGGTCTACACCTTC. It specifies CASSQDNSRVYTF.

This clone showed up just once. The V and J genes are TRBV2 and TRBJ2-7, with 8 bases aligning to TRBD2. The V and J ends lost 2 bases and 7 bases, in that order; junction bases with no gene match: 13. Germline loops: CDR1 SNHLY, CDR2 FYNNEI. CDR3 size: 16 residues. This CDR3 is CASSEQIGGGQREQYF. CDR3 sequence (DNA): TGTGCCAGCAGTGAACAGATCGGCGGGGGGCAAAGGGAGCAGTACTTC.

V gene TRBV4-1 combines with J gene TRBJ1-4, with D unclear. Trimming took 1 base from V and 8 from J, leaving 8 bases between them. Germline CDR1 reads MGHRA; CDR2 reads YSYEKL. The CDR3 covers 13 residues. The CDR3 nucleotides are TGCGCCAGCAGCCAAGGTATCTTAGAAAAACTGTTTTTT. Residues: CASSQGILEKLFF.

This clone is medium-sized. J is TRBJ1-2 and V is TRBV5-6, with D possibly TRBD1 on 5 matching bases. Germline V lookup: CDR1 SGHDT, CDR2 YYEEEE. This CDR3 region has 13 residues. With 7 bases removed from V and 6 bases from J, the gap between germline ends came to 16 bases. The CDR3 loop reads CASLFNWGDGYTF. The CDR3 nucleotides are TGTGCCAGCCTCTTCAATTGGGGGGATGGCTACACCTTC.

V usage is TRBV7-2 and J usage is TRBJ2-5; TRBD2 matches 9 bases. This CDR3 is 16 amino acids long. Germline CDR1 is SGHTA and CDR2 is FQGNSA. V dropped 5 bases and J dropped 1; count of bases not matched to a gene: 8. Here the CDR3 reads CASSPSKRGVQETQYF. DNA for the CDR3: TGTGCCAGCAGCCCCTCCAAGCGGGGGGTCCAAGAGACCCAGTACTTC.

The genes are TRBV11-2 and TRBJ2-7; TRBD1 agrees at 11 bases. The CDR3 is 18 amino acids. V lost 7 bases and J lost 0; bases outside the gene matches: 14. Germline V gene lookup returns CDR1 SGHAT and CDR2 FQNNGV. The CDR3 region has the DNA TGTGCCAGCAAAGCACCAGAATCGGGACAGGGGGGCTCCTACGAGCAGTACTTC. Translation: CASKAPESGQGGSYEQYF.

The chain uses TRBV7-2 and TRBJ1-2; possible D gene TRBD1, 6 bases. Germline assignment: CDR1 SGHTA and CDR2 FQGNSA. CDR3 size: 13 residues. Trimming left V 3 bases short and J 6 bases short, with 11 bases between. CDR3 DNA sequence: TGTGCCAGCAGCTTCGACAGGACCCATGGCTACACCTTC. Translated: CASSFDRTHGYTF.

The sample holds a few counts of this clone. The rearrangement joins TRBV6-6 to TRBJ1-1; 9 positions match TRBD1. The CDR3 is 16 residues long. The germline gives CDR1 MNHNY, CDR2 SVGAGI (reference sequence). J was trimmed by 1 base and V by 5 bases; bases with no gene match: 8. This chain's CDR3 is CASSRGTGSANTEAFF. The CDR3 DNA sequence: TGTGCCAGCAGTCGAGGGACAGGGTCCGCGAACACTGAAGCTTTCTTT.

This clone was counted a single time. V and J are TRBV14 and TRBJ1-1, with 11 positions matching TRBD1. Germline V lookup: CDR1 SGHDN, CDR2 FVKESK. This CDR3 has 17 amino acids. The V gene end was trimmed by 4 bases and the J gene end by 0 bases; junction bases not matched to a gene: 7. The CDR3 region has the DNA TGTGCCAGCAGCCCGGACAGGGGGCCTCTAATGAACACTGAAGCTTTCTTT. Amino acid sequence: CASSPDRGPLMNTEAFF.

The gene calls are TRBV10-3 and TRBJ1-4, with 9 nucleotides matching TRBD1. CDR1 is ENHRY, CDR2 SYGVKD, per germline. Germline trimming cut 4 bases from V and 8 bases from J; bases unmatched to any gene: 5. CDR3 length equals 14 residues. CDR3 DNA: TGTGCCATCAGTGCCCGGGACAGGGACGAAAAACTGTTTTTT. The encoded protein is CAISARDRDEKLFF.